The 32 T cell receptor beta chains below come from one sample, sequenced in a study of CD8+ T cells in alopecia areata. Treatment of the sample: oral pan-JAK inhibitor, 5-10 mg twice daily. Reverse transcribed after extraction, RNA yielded cDNA as the sequencing template. Profiled with immunoSEQ multiplex PCR; TCRdb holds only in-frame clones, not every one. Of about 190,000 clones listed, 60% to 70% were seen once; the top ten hold 0.69%. This material consisted of CD4+ T cells sorted from blood, taken at week 4, from a patient treated with tofacitinib. Receptors originate from a human donor with alopecia areata.

This clone has a handful of counts. V is TRBV29-1 and J is TRBJ2-5; weak D call: TRBD1 (6 bases). Trimming stripped 5 bases from V and 4 bases from J, with 8 bases between. This CDR3 has 11 amino acids. Germline V lookup: CDR1 SQVTM, CDR2 ANQGSEA. CDR3 region: CSVQGTETQYF. In nucleotides, the CDR3 is TGCAGCGTTCAGGGGACAGAGACCCAGTACTTC.

The V and J genes are TRBV6-4 and TRBJ1-2, with D uncertain. V was clipped by 4 bases and J by 6 bases, with 9 bases between them. This CDR3 is built from 12 residues. Germline V gene sequence: CDR1 MRHNA, CDR2 SNTAGT. The DNA for the CDR3 is TGTGCCAGCAGTGTAGTCGGGCATGGCTACACCTTC. Amino acid sequence: CASSVVGHGYTF.

The rearrangement links TRBV19 to TRBJ2-3; D not resolved. CDR3 length equals 13 residues. V lost 6 bases, J lost 2 bases, and 9 bases lay in between. Germline lookup yields CDR1 LNHDA and CDR2 SQIVND (reference sequence). Here the CDR3 reads CASRPRFTDTQYF. The CDR3 bases are TGTGCCAGTAGGCCCAGGTTCACAGATACGCAGTATTTT.

The CDR3 sequence is CAWRPVGETQYF. The CDR3 DNA follows: TGTGCCTGGAGGCCAGTAGGGGAGACCCAGTACTTC. This chain connects TRBV30 to TRBJ2-5; no firm D call. The CDR3 sequence is 12 residues long. Germline V lookup: CDR1 GTSNPN, CDR2 SVGIG (reference sequence). The V gene lost 3 bases and the J gene lost 5 bases, with 10 bases spanning the gap.

The CDR3 nucleotides read TGTGCCAGCAGTGTTAGCGGGAGAGGCGCAGATACGCAGTATTTT. Translated: CASSVSGRGADTQYF. This rearrangement joins TRBV25-1 to TRBJ2-3, with TRBD2 identical over 9 bases. The CDR3 contains 15 residues. Germline values: CDR1 MGHDK, CDR2 SYGVNS. The J segment lost 4 bases and the V segment lost 4 bases, leaving 6 bases of the junction unmatched.

The chain recombines TRBV6-6 with TRBJ1-5; D might be TRBD1 (6 bases). The CDR3 loop spans 14 amino acids. Germline V gene lookup returns CDR1 MNHNY and CDR2 SVGAGI (reference sequence). Trimming removed 5 bases from V and 2 bases from J, with 10 bases in between. The CDR3 spells CASSQGYGNQPQHF. As DNA, the CDR3 is TGTGCCAGCAGTCAGGGGTATGGCAATCAGCCCCAGCATTTT.

This clone was seen a few times. The CDR3 coding sequence is TGTGCCTGGAGTCCCGGGGGACAGGGTCCTCGGGAGCAGTACTTC. It codes for CAWSPGGQGPREQYF. This chain uses TRBV30 with TRBJ2-7, with 9 positions matching TRBD1. Trimming cost V 2 bases and J 7 bases; bases outside gene matches: 12. This CDR3 is 15 amino acids long. Germline V gene data show CDR1 as GTSNPN and CDR2 as SVGIG (reference sequence).

The gene calls are TRBV7-2 and TRBJ2-7; TRBD2 agrees at 11 bases. From germline, CDR1 is SGHTA and CDR2 FQGNSA. The J segment lost 5 bases and the V segment lost 5 bases, leaving 5 bases of the junction unmatched. CDR3 length: 14 residues. CDR3 DNA sequence: TGTGCCAGCAGCCCGCTAGCGGGAGGCGACGAGCAGTACTTC. It specifies CASSPLAGGDEQYF.

In its sample, this clone was seen a few times. The chain has TRBV5-1 and TRBJ1-2; a weak D match, TRBD1 (6 bases). V lost 6 bases and J lost 2, with 14 bases in between. The germline V gene encodes CDR1 SGHRS and CDR2 YFSETQ. The CDR3 is 14 amino acids. CDR3 sequence: CASTEQGPNYGYTF. CDR3 nucleotide sequence: TGCGCCAGCACCGAACAGGGCCCAAACTATGGCTACACCTTC.

A few counts support this clone. V and J are TRBV19 and TRBJ2-5; TRBD2 aligns across 9 bases. V lost 6 bases, J lost 2 bases, and 10 bases stayed unmatched. The CDR3 is 16 residues long. The germline V gene has CDR1 LNHDA and CDR2 SQIVND (reference sequence). CDR3 sequence: CASSRGLALTQETQYF. The CDR3 DNA reads as TGTGCCAGTAGCCGCGGACTAGCGCTGACGCAAGAGACCCAGTACTTC.

This chain uses TRBV27 with TRBJ2-3, with 8 nucleotides matching TRBD2. Germline CDR1 MNHEY, CDR2 SMNVEV (reference sequence). Losses at the gene ends were 5 bases for V and 6 bases for J; bases not matched to a gene: 7. The CDR3 is made up of 14 amino acids. CDR3 DNA sequence: TGTGCCAGCAGTCAGGGACTAGTCGGCGATACGCAGTATTTT. Its protein product is CASSQGLVGDTQYF.

This clone was found a few times. For the CDR3, the DNA is TGTGCCAGCAGCTTGGGAGGACAGTTTTCAGATACGCAGTATTTT. As protein: CASSLGGQFSDTQYF. The rearrangement joins TRBV7-9 to TRBJ2-3; D tentatively reads TRBD1 or TRBD2 (6 bases each). Germline CDR1 SEHNR, CDR2 FQNEAQ (reference sequence). The CDR3 totals 15 residues. V lost 3 bases, J lost 4 bases, and 14 bases lay in between. Complete variable domain (other parts from reference TRBV7-9 and TRBJ2-3): DTGVSQNPRHKITKRGQNVTFRCDPISEHNRLYWYRQTLGQGPEFLTYFQNEAQLEKSRLLSDRFSAERPKGSFSTLEIQRTEQGDSAMYLCASSLGGQFSDTQYFGPGTRLTVL.

The chain couples TRBV6-1 to TRBJ2-5; D possibly corresponds to TRBD2 (6 bases). Germline CDR1 MNHNS, CDR2 SASEGT. The CDR3 contains 14 residues. The ends were cut back, 11 bases at V and 2 bases at J, with 18 bases in the middle. DNA for the CDR3: TGTGCCTTGCAGAATAGCGGCGCACAAGAGACCCAGTACTTC. It encodes CALQNSGAQETQYF.

J is TRBJ2-3 and V is TRBV2; D might be TRBD1 (6 bases). V was shortened by 3 bases and J by 4 bases, with 14 bases between the two germline ends. The CDR3 totals 15 residues. The germline gives CDR1 SNHLY, CDR2 FYNNEI. CDR3 residues: CASSDQGSKADTQYF. CDR3 nucleotides: TGTGCCAGCAGTGATCAGGGGAGTAAAGCAGATACGCAGTATTTT.

The V gene is TRBV29-1, the J gene TRBJ2-1; the D call may be TRBD1 or TRBD2 (6 bases each). The V end lost 1 base, the J end lost 12 bases, and 16 bases lay between the germline ends. Germline CDR1 reads SQVTM; CDR2 reads ANQGSEA. This CDR3 contains 13 residues. This CDR3 is CSVEAQGTSRQFF. The CDR3 DNA is TGCAGCGTTGAAGCCCAGGGGACTTCCAGGCAGTTCTTC.

The V gene is TRBV7-9, the J gene TRBJ1-1; D uncertain. This CDR3 spans 13 amino acids. Germline-derived CDR1 and CDR2 are SEHNR and FQNEAQ (reference sequence). V was cut by 8 bases and J by 2 bases, with 12 bases left in between. In DNA, the CDR3 is TGTGCCAGCGGTCGACAACTTAACACTGAAGCTTTCTTT. Its translation is CASGRQLNTEAFF.

This chain connects TRBV27 to TRBJ2-1; D gene uncertain. The V and J ends lost 0 bases and 9 bases respectively, with 9 bases between them. This CDR3 has 13 amino acids. From germline, CDR1 is MNHEY and CDR2 SMNVEV (reference sequence). The CDR3 DNA follows: TGTGCCAGCAGTTTATCCCCATGGGTTGAGCAGTTCTTC. It codes for CASSLSPWVEQFF.

This chain links TRBV5-1 with TRBJ2-3, with D tentatively TRBD1 (6 bases). The germline V and J ends were trimmed by 1 base and 1 base, with 10 bases remaining between them. Germline values: CDR1 SGHRS, CDR2 YFSETQ. This CDR3 has 15 amino acids. The DNA of the CDR3 is TGCGCCAGCAGCTTGATACAGGGACGCACAGATACGCAGTATTTT. Translating it yields CASSLIQGRTDTQYF.

The rearrangement links TRBV5-1 to TRBJ2-3; weak D call: TRBD1 (7 bases). Germline CDR1 and CDR2: SGHRS and YFSETQ. The CDR3 contains 15 residues. Trimming removed 7 bases at V and 3 bases at J, with 18 bases between. CDR3 nucleotides: TGCGCCAGCTCGCAAAAGACAGGGAGGACAGATACGCAGTATTTT. Translated, it gives CASSQKTGRTDTQYF.

This chain joins TRBV9 and TRBJ2-2; the D is unclear. Trimming removed 3 bases from V and 5 bases from J, with 11 bases in between. Germline CDR1 reads SGDLS; CDR2 reads YYNGEE. This CDR3 spans 14 amino acids. The CDR3 sequence: CASSAQPGTGELFF. The CDR3 nucleotides read TGTGCCAGCAGCGCCCAACCCGGGACCGGGGAGCTGTTTTTT. The complete variable domain, with remaining parts taken from reference TRBV9 and TRBJ2-2, reads DSGVTQTPKHLITATGQRVTLRCSPRSGDLSVYWYQQSLDQGLQFLIQYYNGEERAKGNILERFSAQQFPDLHSELNLSSLELGDSALYFCASSAQPGTGELFFGEGSRLTVL.

V and J are TRBV5-1 and TRBJ2-1, with D perhaps assigned TRBD1 or TRBD2 (6 bases each). V dropped 4 bases and J dropped 6 bases, with 20 bases sitting between them. Germline CDR1 reads SGHRS; CDR2 reads YFSETQ. The CDR3 has 16 amino acids. The CDR3 protein is CASSPHGGGGFNEQFF. DNA of the CDR3: TGCGCCAGCAGCCCCCACGGAGGAGGGGGATTCAATGAGCAGTTCTTC.

The chain couples TRBV28 to TRBJ1-4; no definite D call. Trimming left V 3 bases short and J 8 bases short, with 10 bases between. In germline, CDR1 is MDHEN, CDR2 SYDVKM. The CDR3 is made up of 13 amino acids. CDR3 nucleotide sequence: TGTGCCAGCAGTTTGTCAACCGAGGAAAAACTGTTTTTT. Its protein product is CASSLSTEEKLFF.

The chain links TRBV7-2 to TRBJ2-7; weak D call: TRBD2 (6 bases). The V and J ends lost 3 bases and 3 bases respectively, with 9 bases between them. Germline CDR1 reads SGHTA; CDR2 reads FQGNSA. This CDR3 comprises 13 residues. The CDR3 here is CASSLGGNYEQYF. CDR3 coding DNA: TGTGCCAGCAGCTTGGGCGGGAACTACGAGCAGTACTTC.

The chain has TRBV4-2 and TRBJ2-2; D gene unclear. Trimming cost V 1 base and J 4 bases, with 10 bases left between them. The CDR3 is made up of 15 amino acids. Germline V gene lookup returns CDR1 LGHNA and CDR2 YNFKEQ. The CDR3 loop is CASSQALGATGELFF. Written as DNA, the CDR3 is TGTGCCAGCAGCCAAGCTCTGGGTGCCACCGGGGAGCTGTTTTTT.

The rearrangement joins TRBV6-1 to TRBJ2-5, with 10 bases that match TRBD2. The junction had 3 bases not matched to a gene; V was cut back by 6 bases and J by 5 bases. CDR3 length: 13 amino acids. Germline V gives CDR1 MNHNS, CDR2 SASEGT. CDR3 region: CASRVSGRETQYF. Written as DNA, the CDR3 is TGTGCCAGCAGGGTTAGCGGGAGGGAGACCCAGTACTTC.

The chain uses TRBV6-5 and TRBJ2-1; a weak D match, TRBD2 (6 bases). The CDR3 has 12 amino acids. Germline V CDR1 and CDR2: MNHEY, SVGAGI. With 1 base removed from V and 9 bases from J, the gap between germline ends came to 7 bases. The CDR3 reads CASSYFGSEQFF. The DNA for the CDR3 is TGTGCCAGCAGTTACTTCGGGAGTGAGCAGTTCTTC.

V usage is TRBV30 and J usage is TRBJ1-4; D unclear. Trimming stripped 3 bases from V and 10 bases from J, with 12 bases between. The CDR3 is 12 amino acids. CDR1 is GTSNPN and CDR2 is SVGIG in the germline V gene (reference sequence). CDR3: CAWSGLLGKLFF. The CDR3 nucleotides read TGTGCCTGGAGCGGGCTCCTGGGAAAACTGTTTTTT.

This chain links TRBV9 with TRBJ2-3, with D possibly TRBD1 on 6 matching bases. V was pared by 3 bases and J by 5 bases, with 10 bases between. CDR3 length: 13 residues. Germline lookup yields CDR1 SGDLS and CDR2 YYNGEE. CDR3 loop: CASSAGQLDTQYF. The CDR3 DNA follows: TGTGCCAGCAGCGCAGGACAGTTAGATACGCAGTATTTT.

This chain uses TRBV7-8 with TRBJ1-1; D call uncertain. Germline V gene lookup returns CDR1 SGHVS and CDR2 FQNEAQ. V was pared by 1 base and J by 8 bases, with 11 bases between. This CDR3 spans 13 amino acids. CDR3 protein: CASSLVERAEAFF. The CDR3 DNA is TGTGCCAGCAGCTTAGTAGAGCGGGCAGAAGCTTTCTTT.

This clone was seen only a few times. The V gene is TRBV29-1, the J gene TRBJ1-1; possibly TRBD1 for D (5 bases). The V end was cut by 6 bases, the J end by 6 bases, with 17 bases between. The CDR3 runs to 13 residues. The V gene's germline CDR1 is SQVTM and CDR2 ANQGSEA. The CDR3 loop reads CSVTDPGVPEAFF. CDR3 bases: TGCAGCGTAACGGACCCGGGGGTCCCTGAAGCTTTCTTT.

This rearrangement joins TRBV29-1 to TRBJ1-1, with no clear D. The germline CDR1 and CDR2 sequences are SQVTM and ANQGSEA. Trimming removed 7 bases from V and 9 bases from J, with 15 bases in between. This CDR3 comprises 11 residues. CDR3 nucleotides: TGCAGCGCGACGGACGAGGGTAAAGCTTTCTTT. Encoded protein: CSATDEGKAFF.

This clone was seen more than once but under ten times. The V call is TRBV2, the J call TRBJ2-7; D ambiguous. The CDR3 sequence is 14 residues long. Per the germline V gene, CDR1 is SNHLY and CDR2 is FYNNEI. The V gene lost 8 bases and the J gene lost 1 base, with 15 bases spanning the gap. CDR3 in DNA: TGTGCCAGCGGCCGAAGTGTGAAGTCCTACGAGCAGTACTTC. It is translated as CASGRSVKSYEQYF.